This T cell receptor (beta chain) comes out of a study of PD-1 blockade in classical Hodgkin lymphoma. As regards this clone: Its specificity is not known.

Time point defined: cycle 4 day 1 (C4D1), after more than 5 weeks of nivolumab. Every patient experienced relapse after autologous stem cell transplantation, and brentuximab vedotin exposure varied. The CD4+ T cells used were purified from thawed PBMCs through magnetic negative selection. Here immunoSEQ multiplex PCR was the method, and the copy in TCRdb shows in-frame clones only, minus some. The table lists tens of thousands of clones, around 85% of them singletons, with 2% to 2.5% in the top ten. Study-wide results and caveats: TCR diversity in CD4+, not CD8+, cells rose significantly by C4D1. Patients with a complete response exhibited baseline diversity comparable to newly diagnosed patients.

The source material was CD4+ T cells from blood, sampled before the fourth cycle of nivolumab. The receptor was derived from a human donor with classical Hodgkin lymphoma.

As DNA, the CDR3 is TGCGCCAGCAGCTCGACGAACTTACTGAACACTGAAGCTTTCTTT. Its protein is CASSSTNLLNTEAFF. The rearrangement uses TRBV5-1 and TRBJ1-1; no clear D gene. This CDR3 has 15 residues. CDR1 and CDR2 (germline): SGHRS, YFSETQ. The V and J ends lost 3 bases and 0 bases respectively, with 12 bases between them. The entire variable domain, with the rest obtained from reference TRBV5-1 and TRBJ1-1, is as follows: KAGVTQTPRYLIKTRGQQVTLSCSPISGHRSVSWYQQTPGQGLQFLFEYFSETQRNKGNFPGRFSGRQFSNSRSEMNVSTLELGDSALYLCASSSTNLLNTEAFFGQGTRLTVV.